This passage covers 9 T cell receptor beta chains from one sample sequenced in a study of cytomegalovirus exposure and HLA in healthy donors. The PCR had 60 Vbeta and 13 Jbeta primers. Repertoires were generated with immunoSEQ multiplex PCR, while TCRdb's copy carries only in-frame clones and drops some. Of about 160,000 clones in the sample, 60% to 85% were seen once. Sequencing used PBMCs. These receptors came from a woman in her 40s in good health and CMV-seronegative.

The V call is TRBV5-6, the J call TRBJ1-5; unclear D gene. The CDR3 contains 15 residues. V lost 0 bases and J lost 6, with 13 bases in between. Germline V CDR1 and CDR2: SGHDT, YYEEEE. CDR3: CASSLAGSWSQPQHF. In DNA, the CDR3 is TGTGCCAGCAGCTTGGCTGGGTCCTGGAGTCAGCCCCAGCATTTT.

This sequence joins TRBV19 and TRBJ2-7, with 9 bases fitting TRBD1. CDR1 is LNHDA, CDR2 SQIVND, per germline (reference sequence). J lost 1 base, V lost 5 bases, and 6 bases had no gene match. The CDR3 is 15 amino acids. CDR3 in DNA: TGTGCCAGTAGTCCCCGGACAGGGGTATCCTACGAGCAGTACTTC. This codes for CASSPRTGVSYEQYF.

This clone was recorded a few times. This chain uses TRBV5-4 with TRBJ1-3; D is uncertain. V lost 2 bases and J 2 bases, leaving 23 bases between the germline ends. Germline V gene lookup returns CDR1 SGHNT and CDR2 YYREEE (reference sequence). This CDR3 has 19 residues. The CDR3 spells CASSFRETRTIKPGNTIYF. Here the CDR3 DNA reads TGTGCCAGCAGCTTCCGGGAGACTAGAACAATCAAACCTGGAAACACCATATATTTT.

This clone was recorded a few times. In DNA, the CDR3 is TGTGCCAGCGGGGGACAGAGCAATCAGCCCCAGCATTTT. Its protein product is CASGGQSNQPQHF. The V and J genes are TRBV2 and TRBJ1-5, with 7 bases fitting TRBD1. Germline V lookup: CDR1 SNHLY, CDR2 FYNNEI. V shed 8 bases, J shed 1 base, and the junction held 2 bases outside the gene matches. The CDR3 contains 13 residues.

CDR3 nucleotide sequence: TGTGCCAGCAAGATGGGACAGAGTAGGGGCAATGAGCAGTTCTTC. This encodes CASKMGQSRGNEQFF. The chain has TRBV14 and TRBJ2-1, with 7 bases aligning to TRBD1. CDR1 and CDR2 from the germline V gene are SGHDN and FVKESK. After removal of 7 bases from V and 6 bases from J, the junction contained 12 bases not matched to a gene. The length of the CDR3 is 15 residues. The variable domain in full, with the rest retrieved from reference TRBV14 and TRBJ2-1, is EAGVTQFPSHSVIEKGQTVTLRCDPISGHDNLYWYRRVMGKEIKFLLHFVKESKQDESGMPNNRFLAERTGGTYSTLKVQPAELEDSGVYFCASKMGQSRGNEQFFGPGTRLTVL.

The chain links TRBV7-2 to TRBJ2-1, with 9 positions matching TRBD2. The CDR3 consists of 16 residues. The ends lost 1 base at V and 8 bases at J; junction bases unmatched: 9. Germline V gene data show CDR1 as SGHTA and CDR2 as FQGNSA. Written as DNA, the CDR3 is TGTGCCAGCAGCTTAGGGGATCTAGCGGGGTTGGATGAGCAGTTCTTC. Translated, it gives CASSLGDLAGLDEQFF.

V is TRBV5-1 and J is TRBJ2-3, with D tentatively TRBD2 (5 bases). The CDR3 is 14 residues long. Trimming pared 2 bases from V and 0 bases from J, leaving 7 bases between. Germline V gives CDR1 SGHRS, CDR2 YFSETQ. The CDR3 DNA is TGCGCCAGCAGCTTAGGCGGGAGCACAGATACGCAGTATTTT. Residues: CASSLGGSTDTQYF.

This clone was seen only a few times. The CDR3 DNA is TGTGCCAGCAGCGCGCTGGGACAGGGTTTCAGTCAGCCCCAGCATTTT. Amino acids: CASSALGQGFSQPQHF. The chain carries TRBV7-2 and TRBJ1-5, with 9 bases aligning to TRBD1. V gave up 5 bases and J gave up 6 bases; unmatched junction bases: 11. The germline V gene has CDR1 SGHTA and CDR2 FQGNSA. The CDR3 is 16 residues long.

The chain carries TRBV5-6 and TRBJ2-7, with TRBD1 identical over 7 bases. The germline V gene encodes CDR1 SGHDT and CDR2 YYEEEE. CDR3 length: 14 residues. Trimming cost V 4 bases and J 3 bases; bases outside gene matches: 7. CDR3 sequence (DNA): TGTGCCAGCAGCCGGACAGGACACTACTACGAGCAGTACTTC. Protein product: CASSRTGHYYEQYF.